This T cell receptor (beta chain) was retrieved from a study of cytomegalovirus exposure and HLA in healthy donors. Study-wide points: A further, later analysis showed that HLA-associated TCR beta chains (compared with equally common others) were more clonally expanded. The records held CMV serostatus as the only immune exposure information. Being indistinguishable, some V segments were excluded, TRBV6-2 and TRBV6-3 among them. TCR beta chain V- and J-gene trimming was linked, in a later analysis, to a missense variant in DCLRE1C.

About this clone: Its antigen is not known.

The PCR contained 60 Vbeta and 13 Jbeta primers. Only in-frame clones appear in the TCRdb table, and some are missing; sequencing was by immunoSEQ multiplex PCR. Here the sample spans 100,000 to 140,000 clones, about 81% being singletons. Germline CDR1 is SGHVS and CDR2 is FQNEAQ. The CDR3 has 16 residues. V was cut by 2 bases and J by 6 bases, with 18 bases left in between. The sequence was obtained from a man aged 25 to 40 in good health and CMV-seropositive. The sequenced sample consisted of PBMCs. The V call is TRBV7-8, the J call TRBJ2-3; D may be TRBD1 (7 bases). The CDR3 spells CASSLLGRGASDTQYF. The CDR3 DNA reads as TGTGCCAGCAGCTTACTCGGCAGGGGGGCCAGCGATACGCAGTATTTT.